This T cell receptor (beta chain) was observed in a study of T cell changes during pregnancy in multiple sclerosis. The CDR3 covers 12 residues. V lost 7 bases and J 3 bases, leaving 10 bases between the germline ends. Looked up from germline, CDR1 is SGHRS and CDR2 is YFSETQ. Generated by immunoSEQ multiplex PCR, the TCRdb table keeps only in-frame clones and is missing some. The data show around 37,000 clones, around 93% seen once. Sequenced here: CD8+ T cells from peripheral blood mononuclear cells, sampled before pregnancy. The gene calls are TRBV5-1 and TRBJ1-1; D may be TRBD1 (5 bases). The sequence was collected from a female donor with multiple sclerosis, enrolled in a pregnancy study. DNA of the CDR3: TGCGCCAGCTCGCGGGGGTACACTGAAGCTTTCTTT. The encoded protein is CASSRGYTEAFF.